The 21 T cell receptor beta chains listed next were all sequenced from one sample in a study of shared clonotypes between healthy human individuals. Generated by immunoSEQ multiplex PCR, the TCRdb table keeps only in-frame clones and is missing some. The profile shows some 500,000 clones, roughly three quarters of them singletons. Sequences were obtained from PBMCs. The source is a woman in her thirties or forties in good health. Some clones in this sample may be carry-over from other donors' samples.

The rearrangement joins TRBV15 to TRBJ1-4; D gene uncertain. The V gene lost 5 bases and the J gene lost 3 bases, with 16 bases spanning the gap. Germline assignment: CDR1 LNHNV and CDR2 YYDKDF (reference sequence). The CDR3 is 16 amino acids. This CDR3 is CATSPSVVRSNEKLFF. CDR3 sequence (DNA): TGTGCCACCAGCCCCTCAGTGGTTCGGTCTAATGAAAAACTGTTTTTT.

This clone showed up many times. The chain has TRBV11-2 and TRBJ2-3; perhaps TRBD2 as D (6 bases). CDR1 and CDR2 from the germline V gene are SGHAT and FQNNGV. This CDR3 is 17 amino acids long. V lost 2 bases and J lost 0, with 15 bases in between. The CDR3 DNA follows: TGTGCCAGCAGCTTAAGGACGGCGGGAACTAGCACAGATACGCAGTATTTT. Its protein product is CASSLRTAGTSTDTQYF.

The chain links TRBV18 to TRBJ2-5; D is tentatively TRBD1 or TRBD2 (6 bases each). V was clipped by 2 bases and J by 2 bases, with 15 bases between them. CDR1 and CDR2 from the germline V gene are KGHSH and LQKENI. The CDR3 consists of 16 residues. CDR3 sequence reads: CASSPTQGGRQETQYF. CDR3 in DNA: TGTGCCAGCTCACCAACCCAAGGGGGGCGGCAAGAGACCCAGTACTTC.

The chain employs TRBV29-1 and TRBJ2-7, with TRBD2 as a possible D gene (6 bases). The CDR3 length is 13 residues. The V end lost 2 bases, the J end lost 4 bases, and 12 bases lay between the germline ends. Germline V gives CDR1 SQVTM, CDR2 ANQGSEA. Here the CDR3 DNA reads TGCAGCGTTGAATCCGGGACTTCATACGAGCAGTACTTC. Translation: CSVESGTSYEQYF.

This chain connects TRBV18 to TRBJ1-1; no clear D. Germline-derived CDR1 and CDR2 are KGHSH and LQKENI. This CDR3 contains 16 residues. Trimming took 3 bases from V and 2 from J, leaving 16 bases between them. CDR3 sequence: CASSPIDSPVNTEAFF. CDR3 nucleotide sequence: TGTGCCAGCTCACCCATCGATAGTCCGGTCAACACTGAAGCTTTCTTT.

The sample holds a few counts of this clone. This sequence joins TRBV18 and TRBJ2-2; D might be TRBD2 (6 bases). CDR3 length equals 16 residues. Germline values: CDR1 KGHSH, CDR2 LQKENI. V was trimmed by 0 bases and J by 5 bases, leaving 13 bases between them. CDR3 region: CASSPPSGAATGELFF. DNA of the CDR3: TGTGCCAGCTCACCACCTAGCGGAGCGGCTACCGGGGAGCTGTTTTTT.

The chain uses TRBV29-1 and TRBJ2-7; 8 nucleotides line up with TRBD1. From germline, CDR1 is SQVTM and CDR2 ANQGSEA. V shed 4 bases, J shed 7 bases, and the junction held 15 bases outside the gene matches. CDR3 length: 15 residues. CDR3 residues: CSVVRGTGEFREQYF. CDR3 bases: TGCAGCGTTGTTAGGGGGACAGGCGAGTTCCGAGAGCAGTACTTC.

Of note for this clone: This sequence may be a read error, since a much larger clone differs from it by one base. The chain employs TRBV11-2 and TRBJ2-5; 8 positions agree with TRBD2. Germline CDR1 reads SGHAT; CDR2 reads FQNNGV. The CDR3 contains 15 residues. Germline trimming cut 6 bases from V and 8 bases from J; bases unmatched to any gene: 14. The DNA for the CDR3 is TGTGCCAGCAGTATCGCGGGACTAGAGGGAGACACCCAGTACTTC. Translating gives CASSIAGLEGDTQYF.

V is TRBV27 and J is TRBJ2-7; tentatively, D is TRBD2 (7 bases). V lost 4 bases and J lost 2, with 12 bases in between. Germline-derived CDR1 and CDR2 are MNHEY and SMNVEV (reference sequence). The CDR3 is 14 amino acids. CDR3 residues: CASSWEGGAYEQYF. In DNA, the CDR3 is TGTGCCAGCAGTTGGGAGGGGGGGGCCTACGAGCAGTACTTC.

This clone was detected only once. This chain uses TRBV11-2 with TRBJ2-1; 8 bases line up with TRBD2. CDR3 length: 12 amino acids. CDR1 is SGHAT and CDR2 is FQNNGV in the germline V gene. Trimming at V came to 0 bases and at J to 14 bases, leaving 3 bases not matched to a gene. The CDR3 is CASSLEAGEEFF. CDR3 DNA sequence: TGTGCCAGCAGCTTAGAAGCGGGAGAGGAGTTCTTC.

The chain joins TRBV5-4 to TRBJ2-3; D is uncertain. The CDR3 sequence is 14 residues long. CDR1 is SGHNT and CDR2 is YYREEE in the germline V gene (reference sequence). The V and J ends lost 0 bases and 5 bases respectively, with 10 bases between them. CDR3 nucleotide sequence: TGTGCCAGCAGCTTGGCCGTTCGAGAAGATACGCAGTATTTT. It yields the protein CASSLAVREDTQYF.

A note on this clone: The likely explanation is a read error, given a far larger clone one base away. Here the CDR3 reads CASSTGLSTEALF. The DNA for the CDR3 is TGTGCCAGCTCAACAGGGTTGAGCACTGAAGCTCTCTTT. The V and J genes are TRBV18 and TRBJ1-1, with D perhaps TRBD1 (6 bases). CDR3 length: 13 amino acids. Germline CDR1 KGHSH, CDR2 LQKENI.

In regard to this clone: A single base separates this from a much larger clone, so it may be a read error. The chain links TRBV7-9 to TRBJ2-1, with 13 bases aligning to TRBD2. The CDR3 loop spans 15 amino acids. CDR1 and CDR2 (germline): SEHNR, FQNEAQ (reference sequence). CDR3 DNA sequence: TGTGCCGGCAGTACGCGGACTAGCGGGAGCGATGAGCAGCTCTTC. It codes for CAGSTRTSGSDEQLF.

The genes are TRBV13 and TRBJ1-3, with a possible D match to TRBD1 (6 bases). The CDR3 extends over 14 amino acids. Germline lookup yields CDR1 PRHDT and CDR2 FYEKMQ (reference sequence). Trimming shortened V by 3 bases and J by 4 bases, and 10 bases separated the two germline ends. The CDR3 DNA sequence: TGTGCCAGCAGCTTCGGGACAACCGGAAACACCATATATTTT. Translated: CASSFGTTGNTIYF.

CDR3 loop: CASSPDRVGTNEKLFF. The CDR3, as DNA: TGCGCCAGCAGCCCTGACAGGGTAGGGACTAATGAAAAACTGTTTTTT. V gene TRBV4-3 combines with J gene TRBJ1-4; 7 nucleotides match TRBD1. The CDR3 has 16 amino acids. V was pared by 4 bases and J by 2 bases, with 7 bases of the junction left unmatched. Per the germline V gene, CDR1 is LGHNA and CDR2 is YSLEER.

The chain uses TRBV2 and TRBJ1-2; D ambiguous. The ends were cut back, 6 bases at V and 4 bases at J, with 18 bases in the middle. The CDR3 covers 15 residues. The germline gives CDR1 SNHLY, CDR2 FYNNEI. In DNA form, the CDR3 reads TGTGCCAGCAGCGTAGACCCGGGAGAAAGCTATGGCTACACCTTC. As protein: CASSVDPGESYGYTF.

The rearrangement uses TRBV28 and TRBJ1-4, with TRBD1 matching over 8 bases. Germline assignment: CDR1 MDHEN and CDR2 SYDVKM. This CDR3 contains 12 residues. Unmatched junction bases numbered 4, after V lost 6 bases and J lost 10 bases. The CDR3: CASSGQGRKLFF. The CDR3, as DNA: TGTGCCAGCAGCGGACAGGGAAGAAAACTGTTTTTT.

The chain links TRBV6-6 to TRBJ2-2, with TRBD2 matching 8 bases. The CDR3 sequence is 14 residues long. With 11 bases clipped from V and 0 bases from J, the junction kept 5 bases outside the gene matches. CDR1 and CDR2 from the germline V gene are MNHNY and SVGAGI (reference sequence). CDR3 loop: CACRGGANTGELFF. CDR3 bases: TGTGCCTGTCGGGGGGGCGCGAACACCGGGGAGCTGTTTTTT.

The rearrangement links TRBV9 to TRBJ1-3; 7 bases agree with TRBD1. This CDR3 is built from 15 residues. Germline lookup yields CDR1 SGDLS and CDR2 YYNGEE. J gave up 0 bases and V 4 bases, and 4 bases lay outside the gene matches. CDR3 sequence reads: CASSSRDSSGNTIYF. CDR3 in DNA: TGTGCCAGCAGCTCCCGGGACAGCTCTGGAAACACCATATATTTT.

This sequence joins TRBV18 and TRBJ1-4, with D possibly matching TRBD1 (6 bases). Germline-derived CDR1 and CDR2 are KGHSH and LQKENI. The V end was cut by 4 bases, the J end by 0 bases, with 12 bases between. CDR3 size: 16 residues. CDR3 in amino acids: CASSLGQSATNEKLFF. In DNA form, the CDR3 reads TGTGCCAGCTCACTTGGACAGAGTGCAACTAATGAAAAACTGTTTTTT.

About this clone itself: This likely traces to a read error, being one base from a far larger clone. This chain joins TRBV6-1 and TRBJ2-5; TRBD1 agrees at 7 bases. The J call is in doubt because the DNA end fits TRBJ2-7 better. The CDR3 is made up of 15 amino acids. The germline V gene has CDR1 MNHNS and CDR2 SASEGT. The CDR3 reads CAISEGAGGSYEQYF. CDR3 DNA sequence: TGTGCCATCAGTGAAGGGGCAGGGGGCTCCTACGAGCAGTACTTC.